The rows below give T cell receptor beta chains drawn from one sample of a study of PD-1 blockade in mismatch repair-deficient tumors. Only in-frame clones appear in the TCRdb table, and some are missing; sequencing was by immunoSEQ multiplex PCR. The table lists approximately 130,000 clones, about 88% of them singletons. The source was peripheral blood, collected 44 weeks after starting pembrolizumab. These receptors came from an adult with mismatch repair-deficient cancer. CDR3s include the opening cysteine and the closing phenylalanine or tryptophan. The order of the fields is J gene, clone size, V gene, D gene, CDR3 DNA, CDR3 protein. A D gene is named only where the DNA matches it firmly. The size field is filled for only some rows; it gives once, few, many or a size class.

TRBJ2-2 | once | TRBV9 | NA | TGTGCCAGCAGCGTATTCGGGGGAGGGAACACCGGGGAGCTGTTTTTT | CASSVFGGGNTGELFF
TRBJ2-1 | few | TRBV27 | TRBD2 | TGTGCCAGCAGTCTAACTAGCGGGAGGGTTGAGCAGTTCTTC | CASSLTSGRVEQFF
TRBJ2-3 | NA | TRBV5-1 | NA | TGCGCCAGCAGCTTGGGCAGCGTTGATACGCAGTATTTT | CASSLGSVDTQYF
TRBJ2-3 | once | TRBV5-8 | NA | TGTGCCAGCAGCTTGGCCCTCCTGGGGGCGGCTAGCACAGATACGCAGTATTTT | CASSLALLGAASTDTQYF
TRBJ1-4 | NA | TRBV7-9 | TRBD1 | TGTGCCAGCAGCCAGGGACAGGGGGTTGAAAAACTGTTTTTT | CASSQGQGVEKLFF
TRBJ2-7 | once | TRBV6-9 | NA | TGTGCCAGCAGTTCCCCCAACGAGCAGTACTTC | CASSSPNEQYF
TRBJ1-1 | NA | TRBV6-1 | NA | TGTGCCAGCAGTGAACAACTTGACAGCGCTTTCTTT | CASSEQLDSAFF
TRBJ2-7 | NA | TRBV27 | TRBD2 | TGTGCCAGCAGTCCTACTAGCGGGAGAATTAGATACGAGCAGTACTTC | CASSPTSGRIRYEQYF
TRBJ1-4 | NA | TRBV7-2 | TRBD1 | TGTGCCAGCAGCTTAGAGGACAGGCCCTTACCGGAAAAACTGTTTTTT | CASSLEDRPLPEKLFF
TRBJ1-2 | NA | TRBV29-1 | TRBD1 | TGCAGCGTTGAAATGGGAGTCGGGGACAGGAGCCATGGCTACACCTTC | CSVEMGVGDRSHGYTF
TRBJ2-3 | NA | TRBV19 | NA | TGTGCCAGTAGTCGACTCTTAAGGTACACAGATACGCAGTATTTT | CASSRLLRYTDTQYF
TRBJ2-1 | once | TRBV19 | TRBD2 | TGTGCCAGTAGTATGTCTAGCGGGAGGGTATACAATGAGCAGTTCTTC | CASSMSSGRVYNEQFF
TRBJ2-1 | NA | TRBV13 | NA | TGTGCCAGCAGCCTATACAATGAGCAGTTCTTC | CASSLYNEQFF
TRBJ1-5 | NA | TRBV7-9 | NA | TGTGCCAGCAGCTTATCAGGGCATCAGCCCCAGCATTTT | CASSLSGHQPQHF
TRBJ2-1 | NA | TRBV4-1 | TRBD2 | TGCGCCAGCAGCCAAGCCGGGAGGGGTGAGCAGTTCTTC | CASSQAGRGEQFF
TRBJ2-5 | NA | TRBV4-3 | NA | TGCGCCAGCAGCCAAGATCTGGGACACCAAGAGACCCAGTACTTC | CASSQDLGHQETQYF
TRBJ2-7 | NA | TRBV7-9 | TRBD1 | TGTGCCAGCAGCTTTTCCCGTACAGGGGATAGCTCCTACGAGCAGTACTTC | CASSFSRTGDSSYEQYF